The 13 T cell receptor beta chains listed next were all sequenced from one sample in a study of PD-1 blockade in classical Hodgkin lymphoma. TCRdb keeps only in-frame clones here, not all; method: immunoSEQ multiplex PCR. Seen here are 75,000 to 95,000 clones, about 83% observed once, and the top ten hold about 18%. Documented time point: cycle 4 day 1 (C4D1), after 5 to 7 weeks of nivolumab. In every patient, relapse followed autologous stem cell transplantation, while exposure to brentuximab vedotin differed. Sequences were derived from peripheral blood mononuclear cells (PBMCs), sampled before the fourth cycle of nivolumab. The source of these receptors is a human donor with classical Hodgkin lymphoma.

The gene calls are TRBV6-5 and TRBJ2-1; 10 bases agree with TRBD2. This CDR3 has 14 residues. Looked up from germline, CDR1 is MNHEY and CDR2 is SVGAGI. The V and J ends lost 2 bases and 9 bases, in that order; junction bases with no gene match: 4. In DNA form, the CDR3 reads TGTGCCAGCAGTTACGGGACTAGCGAGAGTGAGCAGTTCTTC. Protein product: CASSYGTSESEQFF.

The V call is TRBV15, the J call TRBJ2-7; TRBD2 matches at 8 bases. Germline assignment: CDR1 LNHNV and CDR2 YYDKDF (reference sequence). V shed 0 bases and J 3 bases; nucleotides not matched to a gene: 4. This CDR3 has 15 residues. This chain's CDR3 is CATSRDRGGDYEQYF. Written as DNA, the CDR3 is TGTGCCACCAGCAGAGATCGGGGGGGAGACTACGAGCAGTACTTC. Full variable domain (outside the CDR3, taken from reference TRBV15 and TRBJ2-7): DAMVIQNPRYQVTQFGKPVTLSCSQTLNHNVMYWYQQKSSQAPKLLFHYYDKDFNNEADTPDNFQSRRPNTSFCFLDIRSPGLGDTAMYLCATSRDRGGDYEQYFGPGTRLTVT.

The CDR3 is CASSGTRLVGYEQYF. The CDR3 DNA reads as TGTGCCAGCAGCGGTACGAGACTAGTGGGTTACGAGCAGTACTTC. The chain links TRBV5-6 to TRBJ2-7, with a possible D match to TRBD2 (6 bases). This CDR3 is 15 amino acids long. Germline values: CDR1 SGHDT, CDR2 YYEEEE. The V gene lost 4 bases and the J gene lost 4 bases, with 18 bases spanning the gap.

The chain joins TRBV7-2 to TRBJ1-2; perhaps TRBD1 as D (5 bases). The CDR3 extends over 16 amino acids. Germline values: CDR1 SGHTA, CDR2 FQGNSA. Trimming removed 1 base at V and 4 bases at J, with 16 bases between. The CDR3 loop reads CASSLDGARATYGYTF. The CDR3 DNA is TGTGCCAGCAGCTTAGACGGCGCCAGGGCCACCTATGGCTACACCTTC.

This rearrangement joins TRBV5-4 to TRBJ2-2, with D unclear. The CDR3 has 13 amino acids. Germline CDR1 SGHNT, CDR2 YYREEE (reference sequence). V was pared by 2 bases and J by 6 bases, with 8 bases between. CDR3 in amino acids: CASSFAGPGELFF. DNA for the CDR3: TGTGCCAGCAGCTTTGCCGGTCCCGGGGAGCTGTTTTTT.

The chain joins TRBV5-4 to TRBJ2-7, with a tentative D call TRBD1 (6 bases). CDR3 length: 13 residues. Germline lookup yields CDR1 SGHNT and CDR2 YYREEE (reference sequence). V was shortened by 3 bases and J by 2 bases, with 9 bases between the two germline ends. The CDR3: CASSYTGTYEQYF. The CDR3 DNA sequence: TGTGCCAGCAGCTATACAGGGACCTACGAGCAGTACTTC.

This chain links TRBV27 with TRBJ2-3; D is perhaps TRBD1 or TRBD2 (5 bases each). CDR1 is MNHEY, CDR2 SMNVEV, per germline (reference sequence). The CDR3 spans 16 residues. Between the trimmed V and J ends, which lost 3 bases and 5 bases, there was a span of 18 bases. The CDR3 nucleotides read TGTGCCAGCAGTTTGGTCGGGGCTAGCCGAGGAGATACGCAGTATTTT. It translates to CASSLVGASRGDTQYF.

The rearrangement uses TRBV11-2 and TRBJ2-3; D not resolved. V lost 0 bases, J lost 2 bases, and 9 bases lay in between. Looked up from germline, CDR1 is SGHAT and CDR2 is FQNNGV. The CDR3 extends over 15 amino acids. For the CDR3, the DNA is TGTGCCAGCAGCTTAGAGGTTCCCTACACAGATACGCAGTATTTT. Its protein product is CASSLEVPYTDTQYF.

The sample holds one count of this clone. The chain's CDR3 is CATSRDRSTSNQPQHF. CDR3 DNA sequence: TGTGCCACCAGCAGAGACAGGTCTACCAGCAATCAGCCCCAGCATTTT. The gene calls are TRBV15 and TRBJ1-5; no definite D call. Germline V lookup: CDR1 LNHNV, CDR2 YYDKDF (reference sequence). Between the trimmed V and J ends, which lost 0 bases and 1 base, there was a span of 10 bases. There are 16 residues in the CDR3.

The rearrangement uses TRBV9 and TRBJ2-7; D is ambiguous. Trimming removed 1 base from V and 2 bases from J, with 7 bases in between. This CDR3 region has 13 residues. Germline lookup yields CDR1 SGDLS and CDR2 YYNGEE. This chain's CDR3 is CASSVSPAYEQYF. CDR3 in DNA: TGTGCCAGCAGCGTAAGTCCTGCCTACGAGCAGTACTTC.

This chain uses TRBV19 with TRBJ2-1; TRBD2 matches at 10 bases. The CDR3 consists of 18 residues. V shed 3 bases and J 7 bases; nucleotides not matched to a gene: 15. Germline V gives CDR1 LNHDA, CDR2 SQIVND (reference sequence). The CDR3 DNA follows: TGTGCCAGTAGTATGACCCCGGGACTAGCGATTGATGGGAATGAGCAGTTCTTC. It codes for CASSMTPGLAIDGNEQFF.

V is TRBV9 and J is TRBJ1-5; D not resolved. Germline CDR1 SGDLS, CDR2 YYNGEE. The ends were cut back, 2 bases at V and 7 bases at J, with 10 bases in the middle. This CDR3 is 13 amino acids long. The CDR3 DNA sequence: TGTGCCAGCAGCGTGGGTTCGGAACAGCCCCAGCATTTT. Protein: CASSVGSEQPQHF.

V gene TRBV6-5 combines with J gene TRBJ2-1; TRBD1 matches at 8 bases. Germline CDR1 and CDR2: MNHEY and SVGAGI. The CDR3 extends over 15 amino acids. The V segment lost 7 bases and the J segment 1 base; nucleotides outside the gene matches: 6. The CDR3 spells CASKTRQGSYNEQFF. CDR3 in DNA: TGTGCCAGCAAGACCAGACAGGGGTCCTACAATGAGCAGTTCTTC.